The 19 T cell receptor beta chains below all came from one sample that was sequenced in a study of blood T cell repertoires in COVID-19. Profiling relied on immunoSEQ multiplex PCR, and the TCRdb table lists in-frame clones only, not all of them. The sample lists roughly 190,000 clones, 87% seen once, with roughly 3.9% in the top ten. Sequencing input: peripheral blood. These receptors were obtained from a man aged 18 to 29 with active or convalescent COVID-19.

This chain joins TRBV27 and TRBJ1-4, with 9 bases identical to TRBD1. Per the germline V gene, CDR1 is MNHEY and CDR2 is SMNVEV (reference sequence). This CDR3 is built from 14 residues. The V segment lost 6 bases and the J segment 4 bases; nucleotides outside the gene matches: 3. CDR3 sequence reads: CASRPGQGNEKLFF. CDR3 DNA: TGTGCCAGCAGGCCGGGACAGGGTAATGAAAAACTGTTTTTT.

This rearrangement joins TRBV5-5 to TRBJ1-5, with a tentative D call TRBD1 (6 bases). CDR3 size: 13 residues. With 1 base removed from V and 7 bases from J, the gap between germline ends came to 9 bases. Per the germline V gene, CDR1 is SGHKS and CDR2 is YYEKEE (reference sequence). The DNA of the CDR3 is TGTGCCAGCAGCTTGATCGACAGGCAGCCCCAGCATTTT. Amino acid sequence: CASSLIDRQPQHF.

This chain uses TRBV27 with TRBJ1-3, with 10 bases lining up with TRBD1. Germline-derived CDR1 and CDR2 are MNHEY and SMNVEV (reference sequence). V lost 6 bases to trimming and J lost 3 bases; unmatched junction nucleotides: 8. This CDR3 has 16 residues. DNA of the CDR3: TGTGCCAGCAGCTCTCGACAGGGGGCGGTTGGAAACACCATATATTTT. Its protein product is CASSSRQGAVGNTIYF.

The chain employs TRBV6-5 and TRBJ2-1; 8 bases line up with TRBD2. CDR3 size: 16 residues. In germline, CDR1 is MNHEY, CDR2 SVGAGI. The trim removed 2 bases at V and 8 bases at J, leaving 11 bases unmatched. The CDR3 DNA follows: TGTGCCAGCAGTTACACTACCGGGACTAGTAGCGATGAGCAGTTCTTC. Translation gives CASSYTTGTSSDEQFF.

CDR3 nucleotides: TGTGCCAGCAGTCCCGGGGCTCGGCGGGGTACCATATATTTT. Residues: CASSPGARRGTIYF. The genes are TRBV5-5 and TRBJ1-3, with a possible D match to TRBD1 (5 bases). Germline CDR1 SGHKS, CDR2 YYEKEE (reference sequence). The CDR3 contains 14 residues. Trimming shortened V by 5 bases and J by 10 bases, and 19 bases separated the two germline ends. The variable domain in full, with the rest retrieved from reference TRBV5-5 and TRBJ1-3, is DAGVTQSPTHLIKTRGQQVTLRCSPISGHKSVSWYQQVLGQGPQFIFQYYEKEERGRGNFPDRFSARQFPNYSSELNVNALLLGDSALYLCASSPGARRGTIYFGEGSWLTVV.

J is TRBJ1-1 and V is TRBV7-2; D gene unclear. The V gene lost 5 bases and the J gene lost 4 bases, with 11 bases spanning the gap. The CDR3 spans 13 residues. Germline CDR1 is SGHTA and CDR2 is FQGNSA. CDR3 DNA sequence: TGTGCCAGCAGCGCTCGGGTTTTCACTGAAGCTTTCTTT. It encodes CASSARVFTEAFF.

In nucleotides, the CDR3 is TGTGCCAGCAGCTTAGACGCGGGTGAGCAGTTCTTC. It yields the protein CASSLDAGEQFF. The rearrangement uses TRBV7-2 and TRBJ2-1; D perhaps matches TRBD2 (5 bases). CDR1 is SGHTA and CDR2 is FQGNSA in the germline V gene. This CDR3 is built from 12 residues. V shed 1 base and J shed 9 bases, with 7 bases lying between them. The whole variable domain, filled in from reference TRBV7-2 and TRBJ2-1, reads GAGVSQSPSNKVTEKGKDVELRCDPISGHTALYWYRQSLGQGLEFLIYFQGNSAPDKSGLPSDRFSAERTGGSVSTLTIQRTQQEDSAVYLCASSLDAGEQFFGPGTRLTVL.

The chain links TRBV27 to TRBJ1-2, with TRBD1 matching 8 bases. V lost 3 bases, J lost 6 bases, and 3 bases stayed unmatched. The CDR3 is made up of 13 amino acids. The germline V gene has CDR1 MNHEY and CDR2 SMNVEV (reference sequence). The CDR3 bases are TGTGCCAGCAGTTTCAGGACAGGGAATGGCTACACCTTC. This gives the protein CASSFRTGNGYTF.

The rearrangement uses TRBV15 and TRBJ2-7; TRBD1 might be the D (7 bases). V dropped 1 base and J dropped 3 bases, with 13 bases sitting between them. The germline V gene has CDR1 LNHNV and CDR2 YYDKDF (reference sequence). There are 15 residues in the CDR3. The CDR3 protein is CATSRAPGGRYEQYF. The CDR3 DNA follows: TGTGCCACCAGCAGAGCCCCAGGGGGGCGCTACGAGCAGTACTTC. Together with reference TRBV15 and TRBJ2-7, the CDR3 gives the full variable domain: DAMVIQNPRYQVTQFGKPVTLSCSQTLNHNVMYWYQQKSSQAPKLLFHYYDKDFNNEADTPDNFQSRRPNTSFCFLDIRSPGLGDTAMYLCATSRAPGGRYEQYFGPGTRLTVT.

V gene TRBV3-1 (or the pseudogene TRBV3-2) combines with J gene TRBJ2-3; TRBD2 matches at 11 bases. The germline gives CDR1 LGHDT, CDR2 YNNKEL (reference sequence). Germline trimming cut 2 bases from V and 2 bases from J; bases unmatched to any gene: 3. This CDR3 comprises 16 residues. The CDR3 sequence is CASSQPSGRPTDTQYF. CDR3 bases: TGTGCCAGCAGCCAACCTAGCGGGAGGCCCACAGATACGCAGTATTTT.

This sequence joins TRBV18 and TRBJ2-5, with 9 bases that match TRBD1. The CDR3 extends over 15 amino acids. V dropped 5 bases and J dropped 5; count of bases not matched to a gene: 9. CDR1 is KGHSH, CDR2 LQKENI, per germline. This CDR3 is CASSTLGQGYETQYF. DNA of the CDR3: TGTGCCAGCTCAACCCTAGGACAGGGGTATGAGACCCAGTACTTC.

The chain combines TRBV3-1 (or the pseudogene TRBV3-2) with TRBJ2-7; tentative D call: TRBD2 (6 bases). The CDR3 extends over 16 amino acids. CDR1 is LGHDT, CDR2 YNNKEL, per germline (reference sequence). V lost 1 base and J lost 1, with 14 bases in between. In nucleotides, the CDR3 is TGTGCCAGCAGCCAAGTTGGGGAGCGGGCGTCCTACGAGCAGTACTTC. Residues: CASSQVGERASYEQYF.

The CDR3 sequence is CASSQSTGLLQAFF. CDR3 in DNA: TGTGCCAGCAGCCAATCGACTGGACTCTTGCAAGCTTTCTTT. The V gene is TRBV16, the J gene TRBJ1-1; D gene ambiguous. The V end lost 0 bases, the J end lost 9 bases, and 14 bases lay between the germline ends. The CDR3 runs 14 residues. Germline V gene data show CDR1 as KGHSY and CDR2 as FQNENV.

This clone was recorded a few times. The V call is TRBV15, the J call TRBJ2-1, with 10 bases that match TRBD2. Germline-derived CDR1 and CDR2 are LNHNV and YYDKDF (reference sequence). Trimming cost V 4 bases and J 4 bases; bases outside gene matches: 7. This CDR3 spans 16 amino acids. CDR3 sequence (DNA): TGTGCCACCAGCATAGCTAGCGGGGGCGGATACAATGAGCAGTTCTTC. The encoded protein is CATSIASGGGYNEQFF.

V is TRBV7-2 and J is TRBJ2-4; 9 bases match TRBD1. The junction had 6 bases not matched to a gene; V was cut back by 0 bases and J by 6 bases. This CDR3 spans 16 amino acids. CDR1 and CDR2 from the germline V gene are SGHTA and FQGNSA. The CDR3 DNA follows: TGTGCCAGCAGCTTAGCGTCGGGACAGGGAAGAAACATTCAGTACTTC. Translated: CASSLASGQGRNIQYF.

This clone was detected a few times. J is TRBJ1-6 and V is TRBV5-3; TRBD1 agrees at 9 bases. TRBV5-3 is assigned to the ORF class and has an uncertain function. The V and J ends lost 6 bases and 6 bases, in that order; junction bases with no gene match: 10. The CDR3 covers 16 residues. Here the CDR3 DNA reads TGTGCCAGAAACTGTCGGCGGGACAGGGCTAATTCACCCCTCCACTTT. Residues: CARNCRRDRANSPLHF.

The chain links TRBV19 to TRBJ2-1, with D possibly being TRBD1 (5 bases). CDR3 length equals 16 residues. Between the trimmed V and J ends, which lost 5 bases and 4 bases, there was a span of 18 bases. From germline, CDR1 is LNHDA and CDR2 SQIVND (reference sequence). The CDR3 coding sequence is TGTGCCAGTAGTCGACAGCACCTCTACTTATACAATGAGCAGTTCTTC. This encodes CASSRQHLYLYNEQFF.

The sample holds a few counts of this clone. CDR3 nucleotide sequence: TGTGCCAGTAGTAGGGGGCACAGCCGCGAGCAGTACTTC. Amino acid sequence: CASSRGHSREQYF. The V gene is TRBV19, the J gene TRBJ2-7, with a weak D call TRBD1 (6 bases). This CDR3 has 13 residues. In germline, CDR1 is LNHDA, CDR2 SQIVND (reference sequence). Deletions cut 4 bases from V and 6 bases from J, with 13 bases between.

The V and J genes are TRBV6-5 and TRBJ2-3, with D perhaps matching TRBD2 (6 bases). The CDR3 has 14 amino acids. Germline V gene lookup returns CDR1 MNHEY and CDR2 SVGAGI. The V end was cut by 0 bases, the J end by 4 bases, with 8 bases between. The CDR3 nucleotides are TGTGCCAGCAGTTACTCCCCGGGGGCAGATACGCAGTATTTT. Protein product: CASSYSPGADTQYF.